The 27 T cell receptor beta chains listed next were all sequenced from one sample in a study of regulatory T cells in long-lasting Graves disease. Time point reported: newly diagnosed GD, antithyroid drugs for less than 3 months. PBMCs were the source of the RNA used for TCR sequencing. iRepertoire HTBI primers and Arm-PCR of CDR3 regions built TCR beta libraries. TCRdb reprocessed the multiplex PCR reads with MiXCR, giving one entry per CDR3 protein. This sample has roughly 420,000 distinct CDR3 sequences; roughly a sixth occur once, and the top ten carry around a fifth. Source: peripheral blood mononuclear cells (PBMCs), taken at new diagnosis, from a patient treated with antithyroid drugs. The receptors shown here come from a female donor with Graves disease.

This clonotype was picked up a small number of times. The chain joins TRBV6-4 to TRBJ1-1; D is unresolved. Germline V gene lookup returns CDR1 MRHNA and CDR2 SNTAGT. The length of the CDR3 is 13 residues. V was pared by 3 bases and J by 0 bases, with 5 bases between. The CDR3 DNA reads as TGTGCCAGCAGTGAAAACATGAACACTGAAGCTTTCTTT. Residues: CASSENMNTEAFF.

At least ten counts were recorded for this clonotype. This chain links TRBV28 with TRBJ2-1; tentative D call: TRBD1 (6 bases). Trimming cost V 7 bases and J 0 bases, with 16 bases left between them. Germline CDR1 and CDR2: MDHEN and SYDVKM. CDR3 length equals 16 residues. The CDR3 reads CASTTPRGPSYNEQFF. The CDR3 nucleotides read TGTGCCAGCACCACTCCCAGGGGACCCTCCTACAATGAGCAGTTCTTC. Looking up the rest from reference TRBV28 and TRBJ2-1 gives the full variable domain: DVKVTQSSRYLVKRTGEKVFLECVQDMDHENMFWYRQDPGLGLRLIYFSYDVKMKEKGDIPEGYSVSREKKERFSLILESASTNQTSMYLCASTTPRGPSYNEQFFGPGTRLTVL.

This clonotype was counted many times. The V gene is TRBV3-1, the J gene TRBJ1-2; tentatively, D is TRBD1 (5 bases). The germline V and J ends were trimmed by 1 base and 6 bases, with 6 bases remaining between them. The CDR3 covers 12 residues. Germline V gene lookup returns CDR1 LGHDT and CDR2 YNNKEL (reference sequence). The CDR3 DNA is TGTGCCAGCAGCCAAGGGGACGATGGCTACACCTTC. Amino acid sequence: CASSQGDDGYTF. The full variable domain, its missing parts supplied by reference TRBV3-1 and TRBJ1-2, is DTAVSQTPKYLVTQMGNDKSIKCEQNLGHDTMYWYKQDSKKFLKIMFSYNNKELIINETVPNRFSPKSPDKAHLNLHINSLELGDSAVYFCASSQGDDGYTFGSGTRLTVV.

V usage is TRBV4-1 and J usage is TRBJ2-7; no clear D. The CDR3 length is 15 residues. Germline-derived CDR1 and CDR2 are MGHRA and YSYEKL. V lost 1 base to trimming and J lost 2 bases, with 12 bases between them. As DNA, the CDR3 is TGCGCCAGCAGCCAAGTCCACAGACCCCCCTACGAGCAGTACTTC. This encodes CASSQVHRPPYEQYF.

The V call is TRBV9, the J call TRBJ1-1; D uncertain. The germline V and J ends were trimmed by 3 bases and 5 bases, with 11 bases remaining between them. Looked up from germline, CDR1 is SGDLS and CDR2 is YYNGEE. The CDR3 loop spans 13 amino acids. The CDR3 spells CASSARRGTEAFF. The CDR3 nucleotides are TGTGCCAGCAGCGCCAGGCGGGGAACTGAAGCTTTCTTT. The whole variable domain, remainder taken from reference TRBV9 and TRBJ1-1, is DSGVTQTPKHLITATGQRVTLRCSPRSGDLSVYWYQQSLDQGLQFLIQYYNGEERAKGNILERFSAQQFPDLHSELNLSSLELGDSALYFCASSARRGTEAFFGQGTRLTVV.

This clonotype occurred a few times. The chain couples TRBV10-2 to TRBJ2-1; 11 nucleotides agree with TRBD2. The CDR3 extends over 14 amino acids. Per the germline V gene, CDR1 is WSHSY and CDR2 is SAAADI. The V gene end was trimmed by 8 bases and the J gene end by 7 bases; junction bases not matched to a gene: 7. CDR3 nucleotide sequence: TGCGCCAGCCGGCTAGCGGGAGGCGGAAATGAGCAGTTCTTC. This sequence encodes CASRLAGGGNEQFF.

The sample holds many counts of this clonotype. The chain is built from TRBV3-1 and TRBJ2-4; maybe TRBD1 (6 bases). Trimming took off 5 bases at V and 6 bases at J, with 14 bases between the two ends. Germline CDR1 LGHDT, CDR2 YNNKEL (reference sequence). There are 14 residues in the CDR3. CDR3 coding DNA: TGTGCCAGCAGCTCCCATGGGACAAGAAACATTCAGTACTTC. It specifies CASSSHGTRNIQYF. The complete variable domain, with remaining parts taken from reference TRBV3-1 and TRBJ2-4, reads DTAVSQTPKYLVTQMGNDKSIKCEQNLGHDTMYWYKQDSKKFLKIMFSYNNKELIINETVPNRFSPKSPDKAHLNLHINSLELGDSAVYFCASSSHGTRNIQYFGAGTRLSVL.

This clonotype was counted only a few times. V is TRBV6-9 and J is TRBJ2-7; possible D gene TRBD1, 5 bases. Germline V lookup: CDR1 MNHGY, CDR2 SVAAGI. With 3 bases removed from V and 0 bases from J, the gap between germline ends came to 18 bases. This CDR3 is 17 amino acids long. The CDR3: CASSYSSFGDSSYEQYF. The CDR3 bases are TGTGCCAGCAGTTACTCTTCATTCGGAGACAGCTCCTACGAGCAGTACTTC.

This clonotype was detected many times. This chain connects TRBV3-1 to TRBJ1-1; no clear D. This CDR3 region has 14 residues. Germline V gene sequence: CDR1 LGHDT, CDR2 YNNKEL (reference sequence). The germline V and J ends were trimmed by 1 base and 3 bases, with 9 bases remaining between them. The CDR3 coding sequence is TGTGCCAGCAGCCAAGCCGGGTTGGACACTGAAGCTTTCTTT. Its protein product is CASSQAGLDTEAFF.

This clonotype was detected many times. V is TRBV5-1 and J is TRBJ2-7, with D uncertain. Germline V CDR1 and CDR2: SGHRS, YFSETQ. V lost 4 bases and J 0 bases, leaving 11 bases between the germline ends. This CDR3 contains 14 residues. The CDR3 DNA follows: TGCGCCAGCAGCAAGGACGGACCCTCCTACGAGCAGTACTTC. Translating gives CASSKDGPSYEQYF.

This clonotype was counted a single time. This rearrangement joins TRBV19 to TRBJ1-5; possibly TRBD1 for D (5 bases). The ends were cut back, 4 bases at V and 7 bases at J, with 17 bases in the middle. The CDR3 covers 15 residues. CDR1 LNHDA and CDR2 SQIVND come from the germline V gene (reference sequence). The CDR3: CASSTPLGGYQPQHF. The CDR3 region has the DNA TGTGCCAGTAGTACGCCTCTCGGGGGTTACCAGCCCCAGCATTTT. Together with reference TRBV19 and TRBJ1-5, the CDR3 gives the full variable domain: DGGITQSPKYLFRKEGQNVTLSCEQNLNHDAMYWYRQDPGQGLRLIYYSQIVNDFQKGDIAEGYSVSREKKESFPLTVTSAQKNPTAFYLCASSTPLGGYQPQHFGDGTRLSIL.

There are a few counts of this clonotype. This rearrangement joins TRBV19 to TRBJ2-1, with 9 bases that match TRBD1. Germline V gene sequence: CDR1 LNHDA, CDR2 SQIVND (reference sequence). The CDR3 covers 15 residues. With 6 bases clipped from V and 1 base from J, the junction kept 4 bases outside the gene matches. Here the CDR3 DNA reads TGTGCCAGTAGAACAGGGACAGGGTCCTACAATGAGCAGTTCTTC. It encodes CASRTGTGSYNEQFF.

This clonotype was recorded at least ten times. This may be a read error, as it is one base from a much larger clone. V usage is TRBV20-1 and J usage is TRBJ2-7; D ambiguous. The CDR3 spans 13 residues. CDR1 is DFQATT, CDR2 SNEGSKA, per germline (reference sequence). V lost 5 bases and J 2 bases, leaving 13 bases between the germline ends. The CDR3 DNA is TGCAGTGCTGGTCCTCTGGCGGCCTACGAGCAGTACTTC. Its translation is CSAGPLAAYEQYF.

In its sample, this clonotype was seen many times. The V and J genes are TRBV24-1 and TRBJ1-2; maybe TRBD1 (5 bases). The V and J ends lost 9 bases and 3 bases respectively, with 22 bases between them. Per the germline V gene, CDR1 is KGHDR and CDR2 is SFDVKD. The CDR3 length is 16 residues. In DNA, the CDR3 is TGTGCCACCTGGGTCTCAGGGAGAGGTTTAGACTATGGCTACACCTTC. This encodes CATWVSGRGLDYGYTF.

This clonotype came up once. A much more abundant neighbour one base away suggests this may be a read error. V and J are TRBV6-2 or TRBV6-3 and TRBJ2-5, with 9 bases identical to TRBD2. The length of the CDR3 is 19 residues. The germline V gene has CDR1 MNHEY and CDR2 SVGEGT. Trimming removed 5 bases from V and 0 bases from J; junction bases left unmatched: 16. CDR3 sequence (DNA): TGTGCCAGCAGTGATTCGGTCAGCGGGAGGAACGAGTACCAAGAGACCCAGTACTTC. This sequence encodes CASSDSVSGRNEYQETQYF.

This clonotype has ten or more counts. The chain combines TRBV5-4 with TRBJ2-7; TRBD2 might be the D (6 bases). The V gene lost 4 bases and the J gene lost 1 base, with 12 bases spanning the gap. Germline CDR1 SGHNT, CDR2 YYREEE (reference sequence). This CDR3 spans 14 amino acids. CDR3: CASSVDYESYEQYF. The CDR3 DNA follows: TGTGCCAGCAGCGTGGACTATGAATCCTACGAGCAGTACTTC.

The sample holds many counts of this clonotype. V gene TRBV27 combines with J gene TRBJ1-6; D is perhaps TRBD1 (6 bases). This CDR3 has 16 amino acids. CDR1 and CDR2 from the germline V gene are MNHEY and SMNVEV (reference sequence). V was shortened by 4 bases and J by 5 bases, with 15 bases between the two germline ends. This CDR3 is CASSYRDTGNNSPLHF. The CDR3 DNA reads TGTGCCAGCAGTTACCGGGACACTGGAAATAATTCACCCCTCCACTTT.

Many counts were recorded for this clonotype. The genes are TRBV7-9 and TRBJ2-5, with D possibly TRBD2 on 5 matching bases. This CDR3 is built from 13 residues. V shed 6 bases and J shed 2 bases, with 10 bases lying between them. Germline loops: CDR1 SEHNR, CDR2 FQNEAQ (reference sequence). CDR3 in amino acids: CASSSDWQETQYF. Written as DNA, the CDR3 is TGTGCCAGCAGTTCGGACTGGCAAGAGACCCAGTACTTC.

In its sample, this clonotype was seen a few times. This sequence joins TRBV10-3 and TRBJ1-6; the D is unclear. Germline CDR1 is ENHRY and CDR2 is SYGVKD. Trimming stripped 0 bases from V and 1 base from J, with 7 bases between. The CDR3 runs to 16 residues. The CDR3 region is CAISESGESYNSPLHF. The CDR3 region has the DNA TGTGCCATCAGTGAGTCTGGGGAGTCCTATAATTCACCCCTCCACTTT.

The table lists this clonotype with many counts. The CDR3 sequence: CASSVAVTRGNEQFF. The DNA of the CDR3 is TGTGCCAGCAGCGTAGCCGTGACTAGAGGCAATGAGCAGTTCTTC. The rearrangement uses TRBV9 and TRBJ2-1; D may be TRBD2 (6 bases). Germline V gene data show CDR1 as SGDLS and CDR2 as YYNGEE. The length of the CDR3 is 15 residues. V was pared by 0 bases and J by 6 bases, with 13 bases between.

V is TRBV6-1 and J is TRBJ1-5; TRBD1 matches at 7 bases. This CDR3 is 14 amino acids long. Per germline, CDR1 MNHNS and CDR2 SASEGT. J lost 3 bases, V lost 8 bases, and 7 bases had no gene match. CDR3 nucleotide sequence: TGTGCCAGCGAACAGGGGAATGACAATCAGCCCCAGCATTTT. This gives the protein CASEQGNDNQPQHF.

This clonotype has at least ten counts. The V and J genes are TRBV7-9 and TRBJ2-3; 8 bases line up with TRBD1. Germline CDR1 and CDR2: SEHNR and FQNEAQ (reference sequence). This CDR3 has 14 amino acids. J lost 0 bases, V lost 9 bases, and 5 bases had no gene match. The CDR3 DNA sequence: TGTGCCAGAGACGACAGGGGTAGCACAGATACGCAGTATTTT. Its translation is CARDDRGSTDTQYF.

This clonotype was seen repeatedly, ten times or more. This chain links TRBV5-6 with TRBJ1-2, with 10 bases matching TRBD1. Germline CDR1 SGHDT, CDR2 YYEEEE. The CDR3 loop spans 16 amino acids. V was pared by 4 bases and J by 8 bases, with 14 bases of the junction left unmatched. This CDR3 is CASSTGTGVSVGGYTF. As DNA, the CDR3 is TGTGCCAGCAGCACAGGGACAGGGGTTAGTGTAGGAGGCTACACCTTC.

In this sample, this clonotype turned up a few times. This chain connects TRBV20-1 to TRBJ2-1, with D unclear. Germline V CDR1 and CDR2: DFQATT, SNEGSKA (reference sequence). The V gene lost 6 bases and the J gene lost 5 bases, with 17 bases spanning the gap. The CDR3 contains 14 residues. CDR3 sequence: CSARNYSAHNEQFF. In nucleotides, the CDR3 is TGCAGTGCAAGGAACTACTCCGCACACAATGAGCAGTTCTTC.

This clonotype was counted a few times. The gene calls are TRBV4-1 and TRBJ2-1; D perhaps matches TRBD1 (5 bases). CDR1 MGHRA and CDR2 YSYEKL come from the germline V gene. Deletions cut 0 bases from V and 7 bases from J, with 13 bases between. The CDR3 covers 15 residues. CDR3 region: CASSQDFQGWNEQFF. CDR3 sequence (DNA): TGCGCCAGCAGCCAAGACTTCCAGGGTTGGAATGAGCAGTTCTTC.

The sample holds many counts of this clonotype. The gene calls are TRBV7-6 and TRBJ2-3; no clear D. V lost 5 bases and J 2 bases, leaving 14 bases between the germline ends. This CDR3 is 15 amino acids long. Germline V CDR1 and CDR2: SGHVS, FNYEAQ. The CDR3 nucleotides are TGTGCCAGCAGCCACGGTAAATCCTACACAGATACGCAGTATTTT. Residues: CASSHGKSYTDTQYF.

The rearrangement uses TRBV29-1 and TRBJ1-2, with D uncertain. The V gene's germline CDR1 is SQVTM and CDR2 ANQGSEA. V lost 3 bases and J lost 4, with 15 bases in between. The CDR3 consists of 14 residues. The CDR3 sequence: CSVEALGRLYGYTF. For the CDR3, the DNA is TGCAGCGTTGAGGCCCTCGGGCGGCTCTATGGCTACACCTTC.